A selection of T cell receptor beta chains follows, all from one sample in a study of blood T cell repertoires in COVID-19. The method was immunoSEQ multiplex PCR; TCRdb's version includes in-frame clones alone and lacks a portion of them. The sample lists 220,000 or so clones, 80% to 95% occurring once. The sequencing input was peripheral blood. These receptors all come from a man aged 55 to 69 with COVID-19, enrolled during active disease. Each CDR3 is given with its conserved first and last residue. Fields, in order: V gene, clone size, J gene, D gene, CDR3 DNA, CDR3 protein. D genes are given only for firm matches. Rows give clone size only sometimes, using once, few, many, or a class for an expanded clone.

TRBV24-1	NA	TRBJ2-3	TRBD1	TGTGCCACCAGTAAGACAGGGGCAGCAACAGATACGCAGTATTTT	CATSKTGAATDTQYF
TRBV30	NA	TRBJ2-5	NA	TGTGCCTGGAGACACCAGACAGGTAGTAGGGAGACCCAGTACTTC	CAWRHQTGSRETQYF
TRBV6-6	NA	TRBJ1-4	TRBD1	TGTGCCAGCAGTTACTCCAACAGGGGTAATAATGAAAAACTGTTTTTT	CASSYSNRGNNEKLFF
TRBV4-1	NA	TRBJ1-4	TRBD1	TGCGCCAGCAGCCAAGAGTTTACGGGACAGGGGAGAGAAAAACTGTTTTTT	CASSQEFTGQGREKLFF
TRBV6-5	NA	TRBJ1-4	TRBD1	TGTGCCAGCAGTTACTCGGGACAGGGCGGGAATGAAAAACTGTTTTTT	CASSYSGQGGNEKLFF
TRBV28	NA	TRBJ1-2	TRBD1	TGTGCCAGCAGTCTGCCGGGACAGGGAAACTATGGCTACACCTTC	CASSLPGQGNYGYTF
TRBV2	once	TRBJ1-5	NA	TGTGCCAGCAGTGAAGCTCGTCAGCCCCAGCATTTT	CASSEARQPQHF
TRBV5-6	NA	TRBJ1-6	NA	TGTGCCAGCAGCTTGTCGTCGTTAAGGGGGGGGCTCCAAAATTCACCCCTCCACTTT	CASSLSSLRGGLQNSPLHF
TRBV12-3/TRBV12-4	NA	TRBJ1-1	TRBD1	TGTGCCAGCAGTTTCCGGGACAGGGAGAAAGCTTTCTTT	CASSFRDREKAFF
TRBV24-1	NA	TRBJ1-4	NA	TGTGCCACCAGTGATTTGCGGGGGGCCTTTAATGAAAAACTGTTTTTT	CATSDLRGAFNEKLFF
TRBV19	once	TRBJ1-1	TRBD1	TGTGCCACTAAGATTGACAGGGTTTCTGAAGCTTTCTTT	CATKIDRVSEAFF
TRBV5-1	once	TRBJ1-1	NA	TGCGCCAGTCGACAGGTGACGAACACTGAAGCTTTCTTT	CASRQVTNTEAFF
TRBV10-3	once	TRBJ1-1	NA	TGTGCCATCAGACACGACACAGGGAACACTGAAGCTTTCTTT	CAIRHDTGNTEAFF
TRBV5-5	NA	TRBJ2-2	TRBD1	TGTGCCAGCAGGATATCCGGGACAGGGACCGCCCTAGCCGGGGAGCTGTTTTTT	CASRISGTGTALAGELFF
TRBV7-3	NA	TRBJ1-1	NA	TGTGCCAGCAGCTTAGGCCACAGCGGGAGTGAAGCTTTCTTT	CASSLGHSGSEAFF
TRBV5-1	NA	TRBJ2-5	NA	TGCGCCAGCAGCTTGGCCCAGGGATCCCCCCCAGGAAAGGGAGAGACCCAGTACTTC	CASSLAQGSPPGKGETQYF
TRBV18	NA	TRBJ1-3	NA	TGTGCCAGCTCACGCGGACAGACATCCTCTGGAAACACCATATATTTT	CASSRGQTSSGNTIYF
TRBV4-3	NA	TRBJ2-2	NA	TGCGCCAGCAGCCCATCCTATAGGAGCACCGGGGAGCTGTTTTTT	CASSPSYRSTGELFF
TRBV19	NA	TRBJ2-1	TRBD2	TGTGCCAGTAGTTCCCTAGCGGGAGGGCCATATGAGCAGTTCTTC	CASSSLAGGPYEQFF
TRBV11-2	NA	TRBJ1-2	NA	TGTGCCAGCAGCTTGGACCGGGGGGGCTACACCTTC	CASSLDRGGYTF
TRBV14	NA	TRBJ1-2	NA	TGTGCCAGCAGCCAGTTGACCGGAGATGGCTACACCTTC	CASSQLTGDGYTF
TRBV5-1	NA	TRBJ1-2	TRBD1	TGCGCCAGCAGCCGCCAACCGGGACAGGGATCTGGCTACACCTTC	CASSRQPGQGSGYTF
TRBV6-5	NA	TRBJ2-7	TRBD1	TGTGCCAGCAGTAGGGCCCCGGGACAGTCCTACGAGCAGTACTTC	CASSRAPGQSYEQYF
TRBV6-5	NA	TRBJ1-1	NA	TGTGCCAGCAGAGGAGGGGTGCGAGAAGCTTTCTTT	CASRGGVREAFF
TRBV4-1	NA	TRBJ2-1	TRBD1	TGCGCCAGCAGCCGGGGACAGGGGGCATCCTACAATGAGCAGTTCTTC	CASSRGQGASYNEQFF
TRBV7-9	once	TRBJ1-5	NA	TGTGCCAGCAGTTATCTAGATCAGCCCCAGCATTTT	CASSYLDQPQHF
TRBV2	NA	TRBJ2-1	NA	TGTGCCAGCAGTGAACAGCGGCATGGTGGAGAGCAGTTCTTC	CASSEQRHGGEQFF
TRBV3-1/TRBV3-2	NA	TRBJ2-1	TRBD2	TGTGCCAGCAGCCCCCGGGGGGATGAGCAGTTCTTC	CASSPRGDEQFF
TRBV9	NA	TRBJ2-1	TRBD2	TGTGCCAGCAGCCTCCAGACAGGGCTAGCGGGAGGGGATGAGCAGTTCTTC	CASSLQTGLAGGDEQFF
TRBV6-5	NA	TRBJ1-2	TRBD1	TGTGCCAGCAGGGGACAGAACTACTATGGCTACACCTTC	CASRGQNYYGYTF
TRBV19	once	TRBJ1-3	NA	TGTGCCAGTGCACAGGGCCTTCTTGGAAACACCATATATTTT	CASAQGLLGNTIYF
TRBV3-1/TRBV3-2	NA	TRBJ2-7	NA	TGTGCCAGCAGCGGAGTAACTCCCATTTCGTTAGACGAGCAGTACTTC	CASSGVTPISLDEQYF
TRBV12-3/TRBV12-4	NA	TRBJ1-1	NA	TGTGCCAGCAGTTTGGCAGGGGTGACTGAAGCTTTCTTT	CASSLAGVTEAFF
TRBV18	NA	TRBJ2-7	TRBD2	TGTGCCAGCTCACCGAGCGGGAGAAGGGCCTACGAGCAGTACTTC	CASSPSGRRAYEQYF
TRBV10-3	NA	TRBJ1-1	NA	TGTGCCATCAGCTTGGAGGGAATGAGCACTGAAGCTTTCTTT	CAISLEGMSTEAFF
TRBV27	once	TRBJ2-5	TRBD1	TGTGCCAGCAGTTTCGACAGGGTGGAGACCCAGTACTTC	CASSFDRVETQYF
TRBV18	NA	TRBJ2-6	TRBD1	TGTGCCAGCTCACCACCGCCAATAGGGACAGGGGCTGGGGCCAACGTCCTGACTTTC	CASSPPPIGTGAGANVLTF
TRBV11-1	NA	TRBJ2-7	TRBD1	TGTGCCAGCAGCCTACAGGGGGCCTCCTACGAGCAGTACTTC	CASSLQGASYEQYF
TRBV5-5	NA	TRBJ1-1	NA	TGTGCCAGCAGCCCTACAGGGCCCATGACTGAAGCTTTCTTT	CASSPTGPMTEAFF
TRBV5-4	NA	TRBJ2-7	TRBD1	TGTGCCAGCAGCAATGGACAGGGGCCCTTCTACGAGCAGTACTTC	CASSNGQGPFYEQYF
TRBV9	NA	TRBJ2-7	TRBD1	TGTGCCAGCAGCAAACAGGGACAGGGGGCTAGCTACGAGCAGTACTTC	CASSKQGQGASYEQYF
TRBV19	NA	TRBJ2-3	TRBD2	TGTGCCAGTGGGAGACTAGCGGGAGGTCTAGCAGATACGCAGTATTTT	CASGRLAGGLADTQYF
TRBV19	NA	TRBJ1-2	NA	TGTGCCAGTAGCTCCCCCCAGGGGAACTATGGCTACACCTTC	CASSSPQGNYGYTF
TRBV2	NA	TRBJ2-5	NA	TGTGCCAGCAGTGTGCGAACCACCAAAGAGACCCAGTACTTC	CASSVRTTKETQYF
TRBV3-1/TRBV3-2	once	TRBJ2-7	NA	TGTGCCAGCAGCCAGGGCAGGGAGCAGTACTTC	CASSQGREQYF
TRBV28	NA	TRBJ1-2	NA	TGTGCCAGCAGCTCGACAGGCTTATATGGCTACACCTTC	CASSSTGLYGYTF
TRBV9	NA	TRBJ2-7	TRBD1	TGTGCCAGCAGCCGCGGGGACAGGGATTACGAGCAGTACTTC	CASSRGDRDYEQYF
TRBV5-1	NA	TRBJ1-2	TRBD1	TGCGCCAGCAGCGCACAACCACAGGGGACGAATGGCTACACCTTC	CASSAQPQGTNGYTF
TRBV19	few	TRBJ1-1	TRBD1	TGTGCCAGTAGCCTAACCGGGACAGCGTTCACTGAAGCTTTCTTT	CASSLTGTAFTEAFF
TRBV4-3	NA	TRBJ1-5	NA	TGCGCCAGCAGCCAAGATACAGGGAGCAGCAATCAGCCCCAGCATTTT	CASSQDTGSSNQPQHF
TRBV7-9	NA	TRBJ2-5	TRBD1	TGTGCCAGCAGCCTGGGGACAGCTCCTCCCGAGTCCCAGTACTTC	CASSLGTAPPESQYF
TRBV5-1	NA	TRBJ1-1	NA	TGCGCCAGCAGCACCTCACAGGGAAACACTGAAGCTTTCTTT	CASSTSQGNTEAFF
TRBV6-1	NA	TRBJ2-1	TRBD2	TGTGCCAGCAGTGGTCTAGCGGGTGGCTTGGGATACAATGAGCAGTTCTTC	CASSGLAGGLGYNEQFF
TRBV5-1	NA	TRBJ2-3	NA	TGCGCCAGCAGAGAGGGCCCTAGCACAGATACGCAGTATTTT	CASREGPSTDTQYF
TRBV5-8	NA	TRBJ2-7	TRBD1	TGTGCCAGCGGTACACGACAGGGTGCCTACGAGCAGTACTTC	CASGTRQGAYEQYF